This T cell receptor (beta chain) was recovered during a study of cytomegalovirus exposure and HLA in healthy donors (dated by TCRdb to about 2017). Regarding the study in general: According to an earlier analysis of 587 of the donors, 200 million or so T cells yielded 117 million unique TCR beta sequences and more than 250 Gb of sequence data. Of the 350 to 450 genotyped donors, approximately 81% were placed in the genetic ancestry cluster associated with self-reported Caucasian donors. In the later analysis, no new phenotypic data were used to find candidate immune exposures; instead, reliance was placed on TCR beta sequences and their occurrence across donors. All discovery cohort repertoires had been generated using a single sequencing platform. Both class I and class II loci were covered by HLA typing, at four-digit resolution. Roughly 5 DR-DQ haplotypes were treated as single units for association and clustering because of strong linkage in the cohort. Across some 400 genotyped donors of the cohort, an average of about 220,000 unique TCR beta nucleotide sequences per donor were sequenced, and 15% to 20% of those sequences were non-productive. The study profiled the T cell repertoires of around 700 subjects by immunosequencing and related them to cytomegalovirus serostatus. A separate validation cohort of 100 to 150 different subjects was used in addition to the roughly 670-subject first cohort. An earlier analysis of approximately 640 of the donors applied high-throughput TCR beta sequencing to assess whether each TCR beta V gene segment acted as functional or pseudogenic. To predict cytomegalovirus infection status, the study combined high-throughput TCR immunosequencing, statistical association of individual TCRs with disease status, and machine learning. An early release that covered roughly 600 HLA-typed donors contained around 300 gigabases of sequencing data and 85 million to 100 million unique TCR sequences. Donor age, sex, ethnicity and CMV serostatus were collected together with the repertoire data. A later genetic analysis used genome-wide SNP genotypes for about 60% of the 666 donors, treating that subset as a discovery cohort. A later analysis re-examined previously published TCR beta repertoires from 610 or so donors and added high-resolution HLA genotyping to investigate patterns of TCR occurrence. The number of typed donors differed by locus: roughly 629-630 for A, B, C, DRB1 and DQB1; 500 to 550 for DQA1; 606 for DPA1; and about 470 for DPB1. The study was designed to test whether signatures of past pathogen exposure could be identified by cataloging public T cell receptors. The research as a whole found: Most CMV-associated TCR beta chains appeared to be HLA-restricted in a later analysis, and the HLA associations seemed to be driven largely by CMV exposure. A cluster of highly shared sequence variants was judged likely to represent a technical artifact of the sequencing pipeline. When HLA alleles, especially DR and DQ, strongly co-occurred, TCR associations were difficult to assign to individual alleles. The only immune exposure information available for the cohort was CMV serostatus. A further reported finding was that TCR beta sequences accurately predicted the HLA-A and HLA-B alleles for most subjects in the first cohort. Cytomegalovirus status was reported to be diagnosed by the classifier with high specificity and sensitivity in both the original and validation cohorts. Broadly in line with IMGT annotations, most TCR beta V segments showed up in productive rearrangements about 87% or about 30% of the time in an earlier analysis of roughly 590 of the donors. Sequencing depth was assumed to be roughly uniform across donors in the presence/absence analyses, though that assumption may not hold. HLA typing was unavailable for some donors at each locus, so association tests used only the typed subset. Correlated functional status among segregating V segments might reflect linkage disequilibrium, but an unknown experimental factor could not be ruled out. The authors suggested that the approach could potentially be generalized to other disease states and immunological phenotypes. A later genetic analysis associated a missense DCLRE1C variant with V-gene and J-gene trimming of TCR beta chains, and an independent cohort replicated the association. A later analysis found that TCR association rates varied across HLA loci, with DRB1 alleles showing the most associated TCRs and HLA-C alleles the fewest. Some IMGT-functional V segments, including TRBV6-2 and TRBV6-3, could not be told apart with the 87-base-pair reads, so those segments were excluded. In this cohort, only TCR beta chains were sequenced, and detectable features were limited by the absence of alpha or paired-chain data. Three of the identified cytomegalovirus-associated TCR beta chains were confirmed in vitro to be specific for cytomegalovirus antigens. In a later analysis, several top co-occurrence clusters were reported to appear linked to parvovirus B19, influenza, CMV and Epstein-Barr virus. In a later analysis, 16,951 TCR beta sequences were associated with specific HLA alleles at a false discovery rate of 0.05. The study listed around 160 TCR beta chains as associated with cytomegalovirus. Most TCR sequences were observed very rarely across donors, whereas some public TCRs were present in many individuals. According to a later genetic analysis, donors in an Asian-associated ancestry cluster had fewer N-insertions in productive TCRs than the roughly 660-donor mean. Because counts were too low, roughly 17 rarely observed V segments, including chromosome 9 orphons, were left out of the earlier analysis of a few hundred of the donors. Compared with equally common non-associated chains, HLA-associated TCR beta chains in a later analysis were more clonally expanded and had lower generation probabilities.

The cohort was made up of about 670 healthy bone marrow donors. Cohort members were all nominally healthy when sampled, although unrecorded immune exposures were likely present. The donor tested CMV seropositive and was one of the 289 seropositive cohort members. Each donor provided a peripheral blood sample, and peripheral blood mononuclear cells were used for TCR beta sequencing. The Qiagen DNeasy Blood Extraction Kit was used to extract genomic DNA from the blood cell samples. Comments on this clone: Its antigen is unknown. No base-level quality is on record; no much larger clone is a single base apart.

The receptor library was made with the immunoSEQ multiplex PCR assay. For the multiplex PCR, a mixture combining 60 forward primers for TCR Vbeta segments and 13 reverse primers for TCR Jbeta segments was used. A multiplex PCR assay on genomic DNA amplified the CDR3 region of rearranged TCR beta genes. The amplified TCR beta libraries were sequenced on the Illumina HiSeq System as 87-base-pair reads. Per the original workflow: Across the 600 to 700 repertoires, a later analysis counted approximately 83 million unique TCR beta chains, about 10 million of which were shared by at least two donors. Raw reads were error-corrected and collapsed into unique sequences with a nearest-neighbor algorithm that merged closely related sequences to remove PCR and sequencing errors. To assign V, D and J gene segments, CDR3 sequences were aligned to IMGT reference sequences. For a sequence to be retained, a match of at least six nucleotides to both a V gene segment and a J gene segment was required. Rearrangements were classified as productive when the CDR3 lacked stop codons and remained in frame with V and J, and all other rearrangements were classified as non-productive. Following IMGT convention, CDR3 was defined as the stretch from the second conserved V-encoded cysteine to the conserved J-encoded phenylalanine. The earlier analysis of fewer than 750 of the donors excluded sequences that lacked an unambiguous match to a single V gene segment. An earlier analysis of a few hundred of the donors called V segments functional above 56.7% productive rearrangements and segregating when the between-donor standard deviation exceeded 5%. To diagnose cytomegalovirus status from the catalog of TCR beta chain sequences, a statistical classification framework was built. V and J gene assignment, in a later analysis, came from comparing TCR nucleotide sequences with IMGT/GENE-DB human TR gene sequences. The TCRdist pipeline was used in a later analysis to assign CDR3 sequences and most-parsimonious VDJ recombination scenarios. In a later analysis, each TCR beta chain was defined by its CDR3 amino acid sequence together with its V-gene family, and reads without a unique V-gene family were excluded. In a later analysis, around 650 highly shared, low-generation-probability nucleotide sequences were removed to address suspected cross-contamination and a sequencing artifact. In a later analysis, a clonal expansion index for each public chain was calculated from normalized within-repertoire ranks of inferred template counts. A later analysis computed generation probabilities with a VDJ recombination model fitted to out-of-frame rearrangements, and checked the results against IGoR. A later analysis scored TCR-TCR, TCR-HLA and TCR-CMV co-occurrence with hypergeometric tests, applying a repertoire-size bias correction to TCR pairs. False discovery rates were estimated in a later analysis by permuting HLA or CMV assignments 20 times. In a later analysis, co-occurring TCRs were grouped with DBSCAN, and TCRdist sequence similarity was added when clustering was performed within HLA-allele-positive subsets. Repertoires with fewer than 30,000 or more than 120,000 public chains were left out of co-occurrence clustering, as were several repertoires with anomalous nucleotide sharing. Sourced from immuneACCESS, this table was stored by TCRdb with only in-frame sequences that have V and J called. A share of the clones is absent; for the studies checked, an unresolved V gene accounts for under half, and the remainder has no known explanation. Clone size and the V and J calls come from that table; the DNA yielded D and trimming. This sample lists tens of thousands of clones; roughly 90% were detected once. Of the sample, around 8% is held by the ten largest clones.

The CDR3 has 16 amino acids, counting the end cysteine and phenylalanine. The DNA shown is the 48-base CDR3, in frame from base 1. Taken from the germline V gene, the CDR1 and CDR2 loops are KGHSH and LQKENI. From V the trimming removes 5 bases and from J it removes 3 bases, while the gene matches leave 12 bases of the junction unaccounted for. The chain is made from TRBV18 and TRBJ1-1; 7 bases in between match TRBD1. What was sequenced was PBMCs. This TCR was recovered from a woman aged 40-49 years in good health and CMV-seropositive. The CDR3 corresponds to CASSWGTERWDTEAFF. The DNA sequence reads TGTGCCAGCTCATGGGGGACAGAACGGTGGGACACTGAAGCTTTCTTT.